A single sample gave rise to the 23 T cell receptor beta chains below, sequenced in a study of blood T cell repertoires in COVID-19. The assay was immunoSEQ multiplex PCR, and TCRdb's table has in-frame clones only and misses some. The sample lists 200,000 to 250,000 clones, approximately 86% occurring once. The sequenced material came from peripheral blood. The receptors derive from a woman aged 25-40 years with COVID-19, enrolled during active disease.

The chain employs TRBV9 and TRBJ2-1; 8 nucleotides agree with TRBD2. Per germline, CDR1 SGDLS and CDR2 YYNGEE. CDR3 length equals 16 residues. V lost 4 bases, J lost 0 bases, and 6 bases stayed unmatched. For the CDR3, the DNA is TGTGCCAGCAGCCCTATAGCGGGGAGCTCCTACAATGAGCAGTTCTTC. Amino acids: CASSPIAGSSYNEQFF.

The genes are TRBV4-3 and TRBJ1-1, with D possibly being TRBD1 (5 bases). CDR1 and CDR2 (germline): LGHNA, YSLEER. The germline V and J ends were trimmed by 0 bases and 3 bases, with 11 bases remaining between them. This CDR3 spans 15 amino acids. The CDR3 sequence is CASSQDRVGDTEAFF. The DNA for the CDR3 is TGCGCCAGCAGCCAAGACAGGGTCGGCGACACTGAAGCTTTCTTT.

This clone came up a few times. The DNA for the CDR3 is TGTGCCAGTTGGGACGGGGCGGGGAAGACCCAGTACTTC. It is translated as CASWDGAGKTQYF. The rearrangement joins TRBV2 to TRBJ2-5, with TRBD2 as a possible D gene (6 bases). The CDR3 runs 13 residues. The germline V gene encodes CDR1 SNHLY and CDR2 FYNNEI. V was pared by 9 bases and J by 6 bases, with 17 bases between.

This chain connects TRBV5-1 to TRBJ1-1; 12 bases line up with TRBD1. In germline, CDR1 is SGHRS, CDR2 YFSETQ. V lost 6 bases and J lost 11; bases outside the gene matches: 11. There are 14 residues in the CDR3. This CDR3 reads CASNTGTGGNRAFF. For the CDR3, the DNA is TGCGCCAGCAACACCGGGACAGGGGGCAATAGGGCTTTCTTT.

The chain has TRBV5-1 and TRBJ2-7, with 7 bases aligning to TRBD1. The germline gives CDR1 SGHRS, CDR2 YFSETQ. Trimming took 0 bases from V and 1 from J; bases not matched to a gene: 1. The CDR3 has 14 residues. The CDR3 coding sequence is TGCGCCAGCAGCTTGGGCAGGGGGTCCTACGAGCAGTACTTC. Translating it yields CASSLGRGSYEQYF.

This sequence joins TRBV4-3 and TRBJ2-1; 7 bases align to TRBD2. Germline CDR1 LGHNA, CDR2 YSLEER. This CDR3 has 18 amino acids. With V trimmed by 0 bases and J by 7 bases, 15 bases remained unmatched. The CDR3 DNA is TGCGCCAGCAGCCAAGACTTCGGACTAGAACGCGTCTGGAATGAGCAGTTCTTC. Translation: CASSQDFGLERVWNEQFF.

The rearrangement joins TRBV28 to TRBJ2-7; TRBD1 matches at 8 bases. Germline CDR1 and CDR2: MDHEN and SYDVKM. The CDR3 contains 13 residues. The V gene end was trimmed by 8 bases and the J gene end by 3 bases; junction bases not matched to a gene: 6. The CDR3 nucleotides read TGTGCCAGCCAGGCAGGGGGCTTCTACGAGCAGTACTTC. Its protein product is CASQAGGFYEQYF.

The chain joins TRBV18 to TRBJ2-1; 8 bases are shared with TRBD1. V shed 8 bases and J 4 bases; nucleotides not matched to a gene: 16. Germline CDR1 KGHSH, CDR2 LQKENI. This CDR3 has 17 amino acids. The CDR3 nucleotides read TGTGCCAGCCACCACCCGGACAGGGCTGGGTATTACAATGAGCAGTTCTTC. It encodes CASHHPDRAGYYNEQFF.

The rearrangement links TRBV13 to TRBJ2-2; 8 bases agree with TRBD1. J lost 5 bases, V lost 5 bases, and 7 bases had no gene match. The CDR3 has 15 residues. Germline V gives CDR1 PRHDT, CDR2 FYEKMQ (reference sequence). CDR3 coding DNA: TGTGCCAGCAGCCCAAGGACAGGGAGGACCGGGGAGCTGTTTTTT. Residues: CASSPRTGRTGELFF.

This chain uses TRBV5-6 with TRBJ2-1, with 7 bases matching TRBD1. CDR1 is SGHDT, CDR2 YYEEEE, per germline. This CDR3 has 16 amino acids. V lost 4 bases and J lost 7; bases outside the gene matches: 14. The chain's CDR3 is CASSHWGQLTRNEQFF. As DNA, the CDR3 is TGTGCCAGCAGCCATTGGGGACAGCTTACGAGGAATGAGCAGTTCTTC.

This chain joins TRBV6-6 and TRBJ1-2; D possibly corresponds to TRBD1 (5 bases). With 6 bases removed from V and 0 bases from J, the gap between germline ends came to 11 bases. Germline CDR1 MNHNY, CDR2 SVGAGI (reference sequence). CDR3 length: 14 residues. CDR3 sequence reads: CASRRDRANYGYTF. CDR3 DNA sequence: TGTGCCAGCAGACGCGACAGAGCTAACTATGGCTACACCTTC.

The rearrangement links TRBV6-5 to TRBJ2-1; no firm D call. The CDR3 has 13 residues. V lost 10 bases, J lost 3 bases, and 13 bases lay in between. Germline lookup yields CDR1 MNHEY and CDR2 SVGAGI. CDR3 in DNA: TGTGCCACGTTCCCCCCCGGCTACAATGAGCAGTTCTTC. The encoded protein is CATFPPGYNEQFF.

This clone was picked up a small number of times. The chain links TRBV6-6 to TRBJ1-1, with D perhaps TRBD1 (5 bases). Germline loops: CDR1 MNHNY, CDR2 SVGAGI (reference sequence). This CDR3 spans 13 amino acids. Trimming took 0 bases from V and 6 from J, leaving 8 bases between them. The CDR3 region has the DNA TGTGCCAGCAGTTACTCACGGGGGGCTGAAGCTTTCTTT. Its protein is CASSYSRGAEAFF.

This chain joins TRBV18 and TRBJ1-5, with 11 bases matching TRBD1. This CDR3 is 19 amino acids long. Unmatched junction bases numbered 10, after V lost 2 bases and J lost 1 base. Germline V gene lookup returns CDR1 KGHSH and CDR2 LQKENI. This chain's CDR3 is CASSPSGTGGFQSNQPQHF. Here the CDR3 DNA reads TGTGCCAGCTCACCATCCGGGACAGGGGGGTTTCAAAGCAATCAGCCCCAGCATTTT. The full variable domain, with the rest looked up from reference TRBV18 and TRBJ1-5, is NAGVMQNPRHLVRRRGQEARLRCSPMKGHSHVYWYRQLPEEGLKFMVYLQKENIIDESGMPKERFSAEFPKEGPSILRIQQVVRGDSAAYFCASSPSGTGGFQSNQPQHFGDGTRLSIL.

This chain joins TRBV25-1 and TRBJ2-6, with D possibly being TRBD1 (5 bases). The germline V gene has CDR1 MGHDK and CDR2 SYGVNS. The CDR3 has 13 residues. Trimming removed 3 bases from V and 12 bases from J, with 12 bases in between. CDR3 sequence: CASSDGGHAVLTF. The CDR3 DNA sequence: TGTGCCAGCAGTGACGGCGGACACGCCGTCCTGACTTTC. Filled out from reference TRBV25-1 and TRBJ2-6, the complete variable domain reads EADIYQTPRYLVIGTGKKITLECSQTMGHDKMYWYQQDPGMELHLIHYSYGVNSTEKGDLSSESTVSRIRTEHFPLTLESARPSHTSQYLCASSDGGHAVLTFGAGSRLTVL.

J is TRBJ2-1 and V is TRBV5-1; 7 nucleotides line up with TRBD2. Germline assignment: CDR1 SGHRS and CDR2 YFSETQ. The CDR3 totals 16 residues. V was clipped by 4 bases and J by 6 bases; unmatched bases: 13. The CDR3 spells CASSLAGLVPFNEQFF. DNA of the CDR3: TGCGCCAGCAGCCTCGCCGGACTAGTCCCCTTCAATGAGCAGTTCTTC. The full variable domain, its missing parts supplied by reference TRBV5-1 and TRBJ2-1, is KAGVTQTPRYLIKTRGQQVTLSCSPISGHRSVSWYQQTPGQGLQFLFEYFSETQRNKGNFPGRFSGRQFSNSRSEMNVSTLELGDSALYLCASSLAGLVPFNEQFFGPGTRLTVL.

CDR3 nucleotide sequence: TGTGCCAGCAGCACTAGCGCGGCAAACATTCAGTACTTC. This sequence encodes CASSTSAANIQYF. The chain links TRBV12-3 or TRBV12-4 to TRBJ2-4, with 7 bases that match TRBD2. Unmatched junction bases numbered 5, after V lost 6 bases and J lost 6 bases. The CDR3 loop spans 13 amino acids.

V usage is TRBV7-2 and J usage is TRBJ2-5, with D perhaps TRBD2 (5 bases). Germline V gene lookup returns CDR1 SGHTA and CDR2 FQGNSA. The CDR3 length is 13 residues. Trimming shortened V by 5 bases and J by 0 bases, and 7 bases separated the two germline ends. The CDR3 protein is CASSPGYQETQYF. CDR3 sequence (DNA): TGTGCCAGCAGCCCGGGGTACCAAGAGACCCAGTACTTC.

The rearrangement links TRBV6-6 to TRBJ2-1, with 12 bases lining up with TRBD2. J was trimmed by 4 bases and V by 5 bases; bases with no gene match: 6. Germline V gives CDR1 MNHNY, CDR2 SVGAGI (reference sequence). The CDR3 loop spans 16 amino acids. CDR3 amino acids: CASSTGLAGLYNEQFF. For the CDR3, the DNA is TGTGCCAGCAGTACAGGACTAGCGGGGCTATACAATGAGCAGTTCTTC.

This rearrangement joins TRBV28 to TRBJ1-3; TRBD1 matches 7 bases. The germline V gene encodes CDR1 MDHEN and CDR2 SYDVKM. The length of the CDR3 is 14 residues. V lost 7 bases to trimming and J lost 4 bases; unmatched junction nucleotides: 7. CDR3 bases: TGTGCCAGCAACCTACAGGGGACCGGAAACACCATATATTTT. This sequence encodes CASNLQGTGNTIYF.

The rearrangement links TRBV2 to TRBJ1-1, with a weak D call TRBD1 (5 bases). CDR1 SNHLY and CDR2 FYNNEI come from the germline V gene. This CDR3 spans 15 amino acids. V gave up 4 bases and J gave up 1 base, with 13 bases separating them. Here the CDR3 DNA reads TGTGCCAGCAGTGTGAGCAGGGTCCAGAACACTGAAGCTTTCTTT. Encoded protein: CASSVSRVQNTEAFF.

V gene TRBV14 combines with J gene TRBJ2-7; D is perhaps TRBD1 (6 bases). CDR3 length: 15 amino acids. V gave up 4 bases and J gave up 2 bases, with 15 bases separating them. The germline V gene has CDR1 SGHDN and CDR2 FVKESK. CDR3 in DNA: TGTGCCAGCAGCCCGCAAATAGGGGGTGCCTACGAGCAGTACTTC. The encoded protein is CASSPQIGGAYEQYF.

V gene TRBV7-2 combines with J gene TRBJ2-1, with 9 positions matching TRBD2. V lost 4 bases and J lost 3; bases outside the gene matches: 7. The CDR3 has 16 residues. In germline, CDR1 is SGHTA, CDR2 FQGNSA. CDR3 amino acids: CASSSLAGTHYNEQFF. The CDR3 region has the DNA TGTGCCAGCAGCTCGCTAGCGGGGACTCACTACAATGAGCAGTTCTTC.